These T cell receptor beta chains were read from a single sample in a study of cytomegalovirus exposure and HLA in healthy donors. Assay: immunoSEQ multiplex PCR; the TCRdb copy retains only in-frame clones and omits some. The sample holds 150,000 to 200,000 clones, 65% to 70% seen once. Sequenced material: PBMCs. Receptors originate from a man aged 25-45 years in good health and CMV-seropositive. The CDR3 runs from the conserved cysteine through the conserved F or W. The D gene is left open where the match is weak. Expanded clones are given a class, and other clones once, few, many or no size at all.

size | J | D | V | DNA | CDR3
NA | TRBJ2-7 | NA | TRBV6-5 | TGTGCCAGCAGTGTCGACAGGGGAGGGTTCTACGAGCAGTACTTC | CASSVDRGGFYEQYF
few | TRBJ1-1 | TRBD1 | TRBV6-6 | TGTGCCAGCTGGGCAGGGGGCACTGAAGCTTTCTTT | CASWAGGTEAFF
NA | TRBJ2-5 | NA | TRBV7-6 | TGTGCCAGCACCCTAGACCCCGGCAGCGAGACCCAGTACTTC | CASTLDPGSETQYF
NA | TRBJ1-1 | NA | TRBV11-2 | TGTGCCAGCAGCTTAGGTGACAGGAGGATTCGGAACACTGAAGCTTTCTTT | CASSLGDRRIRNTEAFF
NA | TRBJ1-3 | NA | TRBV7-2 | TGTGCCAGCAGTCCCGGAGGAGACTCTGGAAACACCATATATTTT | CASSPGGDSGNTIYF
NA | TRBJ2-7 | TRBD1 | TRBV15 | TGTGCCACCAGCAGAGGTGGGACAGGTGGATCCTACGAGCAGTACTTC | CATSRGGTGGSYEQYF
NA | TRBJ2-7 | NA | TRBV7-6 | TGTGCCAGCAGCTCAGGGACTTCTAACGAGCAGTACTTC | CASSSGTSNEQYF
few | TRBJ2-7 | TRBD1 | TRBV6-4 | TGTGCCAGCACCCCGGGACAGGGGAGGCGGGAGCAGTACTTC | CASTPGQGRREQYF
NA | TRBJ1-1 | NA | TRBV18 | TGTGCCAGCTCACTCGACAGGCTAAGTGAAGCTTTCTTT | CASSLDRLSEAFF
NA | TRBJ2-3 | NA | TRBV5-8 | TGTGCCAGCAGCGACAGGAGCACAGATACGCAGTATTTT | CASSDRSTDTQYF
few | TRBJ2-7 | TRBD1 | TRBV28 | TGTGCCACCACAACTGCCGGGACAGCTACCTACGAGCAGTACTTC | CATTTAGTATYEQYF
NA | TRBJ1-1 | TRBD1 | TRBV5-8 | TGTGCCAGCAGCTTGGGACAGGGATCATTTGTCACTGAAGCTTTCTTT | CASSLGQGSFVTEAFF
NA | TRBJ1-1 | TRBD1 | TRBV10-3 | TGTGCCACCGGGACAGGCTCGCACACTGAAGCTTTCTTT | CATGTGSHTEAFF
NA | TRBJ1-5 | NA | TRBV27 | TGTGCCAGCAGTTTTATGTCCGGTAGCAATCAGCCCCAGCATTTT | CASSFMSGSNQPQHF
NA | TRBJ2-1 | NA | TRBV5-1 | TGCGCCAGCAGCTTTACAGGGACCTACAATGAGCAGTTCTTC | CASSFTGTYNEQFF
NA | TRBJ2-1 | NA | TRBV14 | TGTGCCAGCAGCCTCTTTTCCGAGCAGTTCTTC | CASSLFSEQFF
NA | TRBJ1-3 | NA | TRBV15 | TGTGCCACCAGCCCTTCAGGGAAACCTTTAGGAAACACCATATATTTT | CATSPSGKPLGNTIYF
NA | TRBJ2-3 | TRBD2 | TRBV2 | TGTGCCAGCAGGGTTACTAGCGGGAGACACACAGATACGCAGTATTTT | CASRVTSGRHTDTQYF
NA | TRBJ2-1 | NA | TRBV7-2 | TGTGCCAGCAGCTTGGACTGGACCGCCTACAATGAGCAGTTCTTC | CASSLDWTAYNEQFF
once | TRBJ2-7 | NA | TRBV30 | TGTGCCTGGAGTATCCGGGAGTTTAACGAGCAGTACTTC | CAWSIREFNEQYF
NA | TRBJ2-3 | NA | TRBV7-8 | TGTGCCAGCAGCCCCCTAAGAGGGACTCGCACAGATACGCAGTATTTT | CASSPLRGTRTDTQYF
NA | TRBJ2-5 | NA | TRBV4-2 | TGTGCCAGCAGGGAGGGAAAGACCCAGTACTTC | CASREGKTQYF
NA | TRBJ1-2 | TRBD1 | TRBV5-4 | TGTGCCAGCAGCTTTCCGACAGGGGGCTATGGCTACACCTTC | CASSFPTGGYGYTF
NA | TRBJ1-1 | NA | TRBV5-5 | TGTGCCAGCAGAGGGGCCACTGAAGCTTTCTTT | CASRGATEAFF
NA | TRBJ2-2 | TRBD2 | TRBV11-2 | TGTGCCAGCAGCCAAAACGTGGGAGGGGACACCGGGGAGCTGTTTTTT | CASSQNVGGDTGELFF
NA | TRBJ2-7 | TRBD2 | TRBV9 | TGTGCCAGCAGCGCACAACTAGCGGCGGTCTCCTACGAGCAGTACTTC | CASSAQLAAVSYEQYF
few | TRBJ2-6 | NA | TRBV4-2 | TGTGCCAGCAGCCAAGATAACGGCTCTGGGGCCAACGTCCTGACTTTC | CASSQDNGSGANVLTF
NA | TRBJ1-3 | NA | TRBV5-1 | TGCGCCAGCAGCCCAGGGATCTCTGGAAACACCATATATTTT | CASSPGISGNTIYF
NA | TRBJ2-2 | NA | TRBV18 | TGTGCCAGCTCGTCGACTGAGACCGGGGAGCTGTTTTTT | CASSSTETGELFF
NA | TRBJ1-1 | NA | TRBV29-1 | TGCAGCGTTGAGCAGACAGGAGTTAACACTGAAGCTTTCTTT | CSVEQTGVNTEAFF
NA | TRBJ2-2 | NA | TRBV10-3 | TGTGCCATCAGTGAGTTCGGGACCGGGGAGCTGTTTTTT | CAISEFGTGELFF
few | TRBJ2-7 | NA | TRBV9 | TGTGCCAGCAGCGCTGGCCCGGGACTTGGGGACGAGCAGTACTTC | CASSAGPGLGDEQYF
NA | TRBJ1-5 | NA | TRBV19 | TGTGCCAGTAGTATTGGCAGGGATCAGCCCCAGCATTTT | CASSIGRDQPQHF
NA | TRBJ2-1 | NA | TRBV10-2 | TGCGCCAGCAGTGAAGGGGAATACAATGAGCAGTTCTTC | CASSEGEYNEQFF
NA | TRBJ2-7 | TRBD1 | TRBV27 | TGTGCCAGCAGTCTCCACGGACAGGGGTACGAGCAGTACTTC | CASSLHGQGYEQYF
NA | TRBJ2-7 | TRBD2 | TRBV4-1 | TGCGCCAGCAGCCAACCCAGACTAGCGGGCTCCTACGAGCAGTACTTC | CASSQPRLAGSYEQYF
once | TRBJ2-7 | TRBD1 | TRBV7-9 | TGTGCCAGCAGCCGGTCGGGACAGGGCTACTACGAGCAGTACTTC | CASSRSGQGYYEQYF
NA | TRBJ1-4 | NA | TRBV5-1 | TGCGCCAGCAGCCCCCTAGCGGTGGATGAAAAACTGTTTTTT | CASSPLAVDEKLFF
NA | TRBJ2-7 | NA | TRBV11-2 | TGTGCCAGCAGCTTGGCAGGGATCACCTACGAGCAGTACTTC | CASSLAGITYEQYF
NA | TRBJ1-1 | NA | TRBV9 | TGTGCCAGCAGCGCCACAGGGTCTGAAGCTTTCTTT | CASSATGSEAFF
NA | TRBJ2-3 | TRBD2 | TRBV2 | TGTGCCGGAGTAGCGGGAGCTACGCAGTATTTT | CAGVAGATQYF
NA | TRBJ1-2 | NA | TRBV2 | TGTGCCAGCAGCTCCCAGCGCGGGGCTAACTATGGCTACACCTTC | CASSSQRGANYGYTF
NA | TRBJ1-1 | TRBD1 | TRBV5-1 | TGCGCCAGCAGCTTGGAGGACAGGCCCCACGGGGGAACTGAAGCTTTCTTT | CASSLEDRPHGGTEAFF
NA | TRBJ2-7 | NA | TRBV27 | TGTGCCAGCAGTTTATCGAGCGACTCCTCCTACGAGCAGTACTTC | CASSLSSDSSYEQYF
NA | TRBJ2-7 | TRBD2 | TRBV7-3 | TGTGCCAGCAGCTTACTAGCGGGCTACGAGCAGTACTTC | CASSLLAGYEQYF
NA | TRBJ2-5 | TRBD1 | TRBV4-1 | TGCGCCAGCAGCCAAGCGTCGGGGACAGGTGAGCAGTACTTC | CASSQASGTGEQYF
NA | TRBJ2-7 | TRBD2 | TRBV18 | TGTGCCAGCTCACCTTCTGGGAGCGGGAGTGCGTACGAGCAGTACTTC | CASSPSGSGSAYEQYF
NA | TRBJ1-2 | NA | TRBV9 | TGTGCCAGCAGCCAAGATAGAGGGCAGGGGACCTATGGCTACACCTTC | CASSQDRGQGTYGYTF
NA | TRBJ2-1 | NA | TRBV5-1 | TGCGCCAGCAGCTTCATCAGAGGAAGCTCCTACAATGAGCAGTTCTTC | CASSFIRGSSYNEQFF
few | TRBJ2-1 | TRBD2 | TRBV18 | TGTGCCAGCTCCCCCATGGCTAGCGGGAACAATGAGCAGTTCTTC | CASSPMASGNNEQFF
NA | TRBJ1-1 | NA | TRBV5-1 | TGCGCCAGCAGCACGCTACAGGGTGGAATGAACACTGAAGCTTTCTTT | CASSTLQGGMNTEAFF
NA | TRBJ1-2 | NA | TRBV5-4 | TGTGCCAGCAGCTTTTACAGGGTGAACTATGGCTACACCTTC | CASSFYRVNYGYTF
NA | TRBJ1-4 | TRBD1 | TRBV7-9 | TGTGCCAGCAGCTCGGGACAGAGTAATGAAAAACTGTTTTTT | CASSSGQSNEKLFF